This T cell receptor (beta chain) appears in the sequencing data of a study of cytomegalovirus exposure and HLA in healthy donors. Study-wide results and caveats: TCR beta V segments were, for the most part, productive about 87% or about 30% of the time in an earlier analysis. Beyond CMV serostatus, there was no information to go on about immune exposure. Some V segments (TRBV6-2 and TRBV6-3 among them) were excluded as indistinguishable.

There are 16 residues in the CDR3. Germline V gives CDR1 SNHLY, CDR2 FYNNEI. Trimming took 4 bases from V and 3 from J, leaving 18 bases between them. PCR used 60 Vbeta primers and 13 Jbeta primers. Here immunoSEQ multiplex PCR was the method, and the copy in TCRdb shows in-frame clones only, minus some. The sample shows some 140,000 clones, roughly 80% of them seen only once. In the case of this clone: What it binds is unknown.

The gene calls are TRBV2 and TRBJ2-5, with D possibly TRBD2 on 7 matching bases. This sequence originates from a woman between 50 and 59 years old in good health and CMV-seropositive. The sample was PBMCs. CDR3 bases: TGTGCCAGCAGTGGAGGGGGGGCGGACTCGGAAGAGACCCAGTACTTC. This encodes CASSGGGADSEETQYF. Filled out from reference TRBV2 and TRBJ2-5, the complete variable domain reads EPEVTQTPSHQVTQMGQEVILRCVPISNHLYFYWYRQILGQKVEFLVSFYNNEISEKSEIFDDQFSVERPDGSNFTLKIRSTKLEDSAMYFCASSGGGADSEETQYFGPGTRLLVL.